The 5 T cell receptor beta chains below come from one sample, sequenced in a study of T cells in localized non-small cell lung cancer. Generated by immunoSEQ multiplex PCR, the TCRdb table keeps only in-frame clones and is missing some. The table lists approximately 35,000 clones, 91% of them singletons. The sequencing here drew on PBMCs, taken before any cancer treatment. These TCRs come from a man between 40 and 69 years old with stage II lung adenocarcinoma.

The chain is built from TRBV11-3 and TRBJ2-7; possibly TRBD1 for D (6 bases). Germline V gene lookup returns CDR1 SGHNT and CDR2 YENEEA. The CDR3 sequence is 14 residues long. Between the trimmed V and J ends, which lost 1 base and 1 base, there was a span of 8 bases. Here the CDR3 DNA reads TGTGCCAGCAGCTTAGCGGACAGATCCTACGAGCAGTACTTC. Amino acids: CASSLADRSYEQYF.

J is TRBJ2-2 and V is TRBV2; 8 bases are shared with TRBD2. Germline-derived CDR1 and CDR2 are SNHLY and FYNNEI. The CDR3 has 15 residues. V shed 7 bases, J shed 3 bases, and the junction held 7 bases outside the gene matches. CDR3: CASIPSGRDTGELFF. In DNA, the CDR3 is TGTGCCAGCATTCCCAGCGGGAGAGACACCGGGGAGCTGTTTTTT.

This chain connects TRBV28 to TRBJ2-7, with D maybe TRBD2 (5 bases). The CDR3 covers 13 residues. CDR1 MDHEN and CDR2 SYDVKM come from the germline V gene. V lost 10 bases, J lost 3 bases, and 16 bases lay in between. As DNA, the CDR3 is TGTGCCACGCAAGGTCTCGGGAACTACGAGCAGTACTTC. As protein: CATQGLGNYEQYF.

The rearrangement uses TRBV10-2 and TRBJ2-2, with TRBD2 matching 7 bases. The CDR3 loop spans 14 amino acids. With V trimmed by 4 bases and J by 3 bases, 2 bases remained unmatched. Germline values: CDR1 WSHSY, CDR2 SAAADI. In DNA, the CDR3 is TGCGCCAGCAGTGGGGAGGGGTACACCGGGGAGCTGTTTTTT. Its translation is CASSGEGYTGELFF.

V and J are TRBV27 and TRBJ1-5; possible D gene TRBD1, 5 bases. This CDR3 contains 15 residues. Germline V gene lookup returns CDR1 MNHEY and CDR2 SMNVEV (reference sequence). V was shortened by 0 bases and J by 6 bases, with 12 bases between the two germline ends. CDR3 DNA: TGTGCCAGCAGTTTATCCTCGGCAGGGCCTCAGCCCCAGCATTTT. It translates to CASSLSSAGPQPQHF.